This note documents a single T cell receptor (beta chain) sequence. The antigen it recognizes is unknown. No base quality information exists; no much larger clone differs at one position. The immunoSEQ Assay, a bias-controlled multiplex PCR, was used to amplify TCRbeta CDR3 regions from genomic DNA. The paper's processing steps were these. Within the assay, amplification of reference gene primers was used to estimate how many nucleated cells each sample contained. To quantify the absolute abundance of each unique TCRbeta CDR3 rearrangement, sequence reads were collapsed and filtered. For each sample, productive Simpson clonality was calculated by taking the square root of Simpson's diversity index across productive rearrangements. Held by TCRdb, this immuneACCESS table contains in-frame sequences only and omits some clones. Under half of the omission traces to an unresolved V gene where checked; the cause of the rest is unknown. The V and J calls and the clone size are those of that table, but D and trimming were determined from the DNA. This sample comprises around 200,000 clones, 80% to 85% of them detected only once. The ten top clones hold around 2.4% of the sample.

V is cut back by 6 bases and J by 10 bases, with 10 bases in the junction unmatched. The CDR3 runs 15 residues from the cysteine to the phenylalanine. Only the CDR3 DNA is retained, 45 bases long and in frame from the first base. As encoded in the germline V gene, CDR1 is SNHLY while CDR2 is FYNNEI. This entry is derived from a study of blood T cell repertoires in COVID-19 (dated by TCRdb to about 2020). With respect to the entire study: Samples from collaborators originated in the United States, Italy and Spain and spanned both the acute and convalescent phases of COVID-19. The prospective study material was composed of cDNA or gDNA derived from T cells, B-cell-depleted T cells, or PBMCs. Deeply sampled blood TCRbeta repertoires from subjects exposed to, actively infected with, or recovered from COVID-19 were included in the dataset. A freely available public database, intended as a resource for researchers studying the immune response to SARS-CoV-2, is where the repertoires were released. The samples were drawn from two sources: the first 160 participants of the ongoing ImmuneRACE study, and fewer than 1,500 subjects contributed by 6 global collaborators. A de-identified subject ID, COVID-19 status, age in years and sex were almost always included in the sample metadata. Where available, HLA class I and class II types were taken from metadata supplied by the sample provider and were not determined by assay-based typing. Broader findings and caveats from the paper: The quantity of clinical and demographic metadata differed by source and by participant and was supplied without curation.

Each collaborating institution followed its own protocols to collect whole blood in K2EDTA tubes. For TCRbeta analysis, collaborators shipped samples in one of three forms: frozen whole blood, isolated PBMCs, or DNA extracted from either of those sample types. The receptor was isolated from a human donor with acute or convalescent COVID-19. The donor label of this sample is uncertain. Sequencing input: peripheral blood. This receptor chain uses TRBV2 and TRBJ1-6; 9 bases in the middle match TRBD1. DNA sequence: TGTGCCAGCAGCGCCCTGGGACAGGGAGGCTCACCCCTCCACTTT. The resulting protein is CASSALGQGGSPLHF.